The 3 T cell receptor beta chains listed next were all sequenced from one sample in a study of shared clonotypes between healthy human individuals. Assay used: immunoSEQ multiplex PCR; TCRdb lists only in-frame clones, some missing. The sample contains 2 million to 3 million clones, 93% of which appear only once. Sequenced sample: naive CD4+ T cells from PBMCs. The subset here: CD45RA+ positively selected. These receptors originate from a man between 18 and 35 years old in good health. Some clones in this sample may be carry-over from other donors' samples.

V gene TRBV6-1 combines with J gene TRBJ1-2; D gene uncertain. Germline loops: CDR1 MNHNS, CDR2 SASEGT. V was cut by 6 bases and J by 2 bases, with 10 bases left in between. The CDR3 length is 13 residues. In DNA form, the CDR3 reads TGTGCCAGCAGCCGCGAGGCAAACTATGGCTACACCTTC. This encodes CASSREANYGYTF.

The chain links TRBV7-3 to TRBJ2-1; D may correspond to TRBD1 or TRBD2 (5 bases each). Trimming took 5 bases from V and 8 from J, leaving 22 bases between them. This CDR3 spans 16 amino acids. Germline V lookup: CDR1 SGHTA, CDR2 FQGTGA. CDR3: CASSPSGPQMGYEQFF. In DNA form, the CDR3 reads TGTGCCAGCAGCCCCTCGGGACCACAAATGGGATATGAGCAGTTCTTC.

The rearrangement links TRBV5-1 to TRBJ1-3; D not certain. This CDR3 is built from 14 residues. Germline lookup yields CDR1 SGHRS and CDR2 YFSETQ. Trimming removed 0 bases at V and 5 bases at J, with 9 bases between. CDR3: CASSLGTARNTIYF. The CDR3 DNA is TGCGCCAGCAGCTTGGGAACAGCAAGAAACACCATATATTTT.